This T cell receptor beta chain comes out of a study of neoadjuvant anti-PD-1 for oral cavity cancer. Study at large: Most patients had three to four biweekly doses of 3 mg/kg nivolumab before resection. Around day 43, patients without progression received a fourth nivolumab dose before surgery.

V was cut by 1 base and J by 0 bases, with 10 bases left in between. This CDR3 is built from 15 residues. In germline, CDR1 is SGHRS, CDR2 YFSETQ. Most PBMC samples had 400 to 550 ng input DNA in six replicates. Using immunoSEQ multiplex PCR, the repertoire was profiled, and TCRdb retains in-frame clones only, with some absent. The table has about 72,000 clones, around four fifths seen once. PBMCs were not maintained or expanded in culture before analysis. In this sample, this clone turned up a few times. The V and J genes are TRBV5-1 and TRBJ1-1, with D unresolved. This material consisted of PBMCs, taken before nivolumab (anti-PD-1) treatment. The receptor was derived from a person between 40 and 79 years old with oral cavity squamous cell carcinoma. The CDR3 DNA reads TGCGCCAGCAGCTTGCAAGGTACTGTGAACACTGAAGCTTTCTTT. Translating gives CASSLQGTVNTEAFF.